The 3 T cell receptor beta chains listed next were all sequenced from one sample in a study of CD8 T cells in ankylosing spondylitis. TCRdb passed the 5' RACE reads through MiXCR, listing each CDR3 protein once. The sample has 200,000 to 300,000 distinct CDR3 sequences; around a tenth are singletons. The source material was blood, either unsorted or a sorted T cell fraction (not recorded which). These receptors were obtained from a male donor with ankylosing spondylitis or in good health (not recorded which).

This clonotype was observed many times. The chain carries TRBV12-3 or TRBV12-4 and TRBJ1-1; unclear D gene. CDR3 length: 15 residues. The germline V and J ends were trimmed by 4 bases and 1 base, with 13 bases remaining between them. Here the CDR3 DNA reads TGTGCCAGCAGTTCGGGAGGAGGCAGGAACACTGAAGCTTTCTTT. This gives the protein CASSSGGGRNTEAFF.

The J gene is TRBJ1-5, the V gene TRBV10-2; no clear D. The CDR3 covers 13 residues. V shed 4 bases and J shed 5 bases, with 9 bases lying between them. Per germline, CDR1 WSHSY and CDR2 SAAADI. The CDR3 protein is CASSVSGYQPQHF. DNA for the CDR3: TGCGCCAGCAGTGTCTCGGGGTATCAGCCCCAGCATTTT.

This clonotype was observed at least ten times. The chain employs TRBV5-1 and TRBJ2-1; D is possibly TRBD1 (6 bases). CDR1 and CDR2 (germline): SGHRS, YFSETQ. V lost 1 base and J lost 5, with 10 bases in between. This CDR3 is built from 14 residues. The CDR3 DNA sequence: TGCGCCAGCAGCTTGTCTGGACAGAACAATGAGCAGTTCTTC. It yields the protein CASSLSGQNNEQFF.